The sequence of this T cell receptor (beta chain) was determined in a study of cytomegalovirus exposure and HLA in healthy donors. CDR1 and CDR2 (germline): SGHAT, FQNNGV. CDR3 length: 13 residues. The V gene end was trimmed by 8 bases and the J gene end by 0 bases; junction bases not matched to a gene: 1. The protocol was immunoSEQ multiplex PCR, while the TCRdb copy is restricted to in-frame clones and leaves out a portion. The sample lists about 190,000 clones, around 82% occurring once. Sequencing used PBMCs. The J gene is TRBJ2-1, the V gene TRBV11-2, with 7 bases identical to TRBD2. This receptor was taken from a woman younger than 35 in good health and CMV-seropositive. CDR3 bases: TGTGCCAGCGAGCGGGGCTCCTACAATGAGCAGTTCTTC. It yields the protein CASERGSYNEQFF.